The source of this T cell receptor beta chain is a study of quantifying T cell responses using KT2 cells (dated by TCRdb to 2016 to 2017). With respect to the entire study: RNA was DNase-treated and reverse transcribed with TCR alpha and beta constant-region primers, mostly using SuperScript III. Under optimum conditions, the T4 ligation step was estimated to exceed 10% efficiency. To prevent over-amplification, PCR2 was performed as a SYBR Green qPCR and halted at a predetermined fluorescence threshold.

This clonotype has a handful of counts. This clone's antigen is unknown. Base qualities are not recorded, but no much larger clone differs from it by a single base. To test the sensitivity and accuracy of the pipeline, known numbers of KT2, a T cell clone whose TCR had already been sequenced, were spiked into unfractionated PBMC. A range of KT2-to-PBMC ratios was generated by mixing KT2 cells with a fixed number of PBMC. The paper's findings and limits, for the study overall: A linear scaling of KT2 alpha and beta sequence counts with input KT2 cell number was observed over several orders of magnitude. KT2 sequences were detected down to the lowest spike-in tested, which was about one KT2 cell per 100,000 PBMC. No side-by-side comparison between this pipeline and other TCR sequencing techniques was included in the study. Detection of KT2 sequences showed saturation at very high KT2 spike-in numbers.

Libraries were constructed by UMI-ligation and nested PCR. Using T4 RNA ligase 1, a single-stranded oligonucleotide bearing the Illumina SP2 sequence plus a UMI was ligated onto the 3' end of the cDNA. PCR1 ran about 4 cycles (98°C 15 s, 69°C 30 s, 72°C 40 s); the beta primer was an equimolar mix of RC1.1 and RC1.2 covering TRBC1 and TRBC2. From PCR2 onward, TCR alpha and beta chains were processed separately, and sample indices and Illumina adaptors were added. The UMI comprised 12 random nucleotides, as two hexamers separated by a spacer, placed after an 8-base spacer. The libraries were sequenced on an Illumina MiSeq using v2 2x251 paired-end chemistry, usually with some 11 samples in each run. PhiX DNA at about 5-7.5% was added to each sequencing library to increase diversity. In the paper's pipeline: bcl2fastq converted raw reads to FASTQ, and Demultiplexor demultiplexed the reads by dual indices. Decombinator assigned V and J genes by tag matching, allowing a single base-pair mismatch. Collapsinator used UMIs to correct both sequencing errors and frequency errors arising from PCR heterogeneity. Decombinator identifiers were converted to nucleotide sequence by CDR3Translator, the sequences were translated to amino acids, and CDR3 was extracted using C- and N-terminal motifs. Each distinct KT2 TCR was counted as one cluster of KT2 sequences that shared a single unique molecular identifier. Starting from the raw public reads, TCRdb applied fastp trimming at Q25, assembled clones with MiXCR and retained in-frame beta chains. All rows with the same CDR3 protein become a single entry with the most common DNA and genes. The V and J calls and clone size are TCRdb's, not the authors'. The sample table records more than 55,000 distinct CDR3 sequences; more than 9% of these occur just once. Jointly, the top ten make up approximately 10% of the sample.

The clonotype was recovered from a human donor. Sample: PBMCs spiked with cells of the T cell clone KT2.

The bases are TGTGCCAGCAGCCCCCGGGGACTAGCTGAATGGGGTACGCAGTATTTT. Its amino acids are CASSPRGLAEWGTQYF. The sequence links TRBV12-3 or TRBV12-4 to TRBJ2-3, and TRBD2 aligns with 9 junction nucleotides. The CDR3 covers 16 residues, taking in both the cysteine and the phenylalanine. Just the 48-base CDR3 DNA is kept, in frame starting at base 1. Ends trimmed: V by 6 bases, J by 8 bases; bases unmatched to a gene: 15.